The TCR beta chain under discussion was sequenced for a study of PD-1 blockade in classical Hodgkin lymphoma. Every one of the patients relapsed after autologous stem cell transplantation (brentuximab vedotin exposure was variable). This CDR3 is 14 amino acids long. Germline CDR1 is SGHTA and CDR2 is FQGNSA. Trimming took 1 base from V and 8 from J, leaving 14 bases between them. The assay was immunoSEQ multiplex PCR, and TCRdb's table has in-frame clones only and misses some. Of 25,000 to 30,000 clones listed, around four fifths are singletons. The V call is TRBV7-2, the J call TRBJ1-2; possible D gene TRBD1, 6 bases. Material: peripheral blood mononuclear cells (PBMCs), obtained before the second cycle of nivolumab. The source of this sequence is a human donor with classical Hodgkin lymphoma. CDR3 coding DNA: TGTGCCAGCAGCTTAGAACCGGGGGCTGGGGGCTACACCTTC. It translates to CASSLEPGAGGYTF. Filled out from reference TRBV7-2 and TRBJ1-2, the complete variable domain reads GAGVSQSPSNKVTEKGKDVELRCDPISGHTALYWYRQSLGQGLEFLIYFQGNSAPDKSGLPSDRFSAERTGGSVSTLTIQRTQQEDSAVYLCASSLEPGAGGYTFGSGTRLTVV.